Shown below are 27 T cell receptor beta chains from a single sample sequenced in a study of T cell responses to AZD1222 COVID-19 vaccine. Only in-frame clones appear in the TCRdb table, and some are missing; sequencing was by immunoSEQ multiplex PCR. The data show roughly 100,000 clones, around 90% seen once. Source: peripheral blood, taken on day 0 of AZD1222 vaccination. All receptors derive from an adult in good health.

The J gene is TRBJ1-2, the V gene TRBV7-9; D is ambiguous. Germline CDR1 and CDR2: SEHNR and FQNEAQ (reference sequence). V was cut by 3 bases and J by 0 bases, with 11 bases left in between. The CDR3 extends over 15 amino acids. The CDR3 region has the DNA TGTGCCAGCAGCTTGGGAAGCCCTGCTAACTATGGCTACACCTTC. Its translation: CASSLGSPANYGYTF.

The genes are TRBV28 and TRBJ1-6; no reliable D call. This CDR3 contains 11 residues. Germline CDR1 reads MDHEN; CDR2 reads SYDVKM. V lost 2 bases and J 14 bases, leaving 7 bases between the germline ends. Here the CDR3 reads CASSLGITLHF. The DNA for the CDR3 is TGTGCCAGCAGTTTAGGCATCACCCTCCACTTT.

J is TRBJ1-5 and V is TRBV28, with TRBD1 matching 7 bases. The trim removed 7 bases at V and 0 bases at J, leaving 6 bases unmatched. Germline loops: CDR1 MDHEN, CDR2 SYDVKM. The CDR3 contains 15 residues. CDR3 in DNA: TGTGCCAGCATCGAGGGGGCGGTTAGCAATCAGCCCCAGCATTTT. This translates into CASIEGAVSNQPQHF.

This clone was observed once. V usage is TRBV11-1 and J usage is TRBJ2-1; either TRBD1 or TRBD2 may fit D (6 bases each). Trimming removed 6 bases at V and 8 bases at J, with 11 bases between. The CDR3 loop spans 12 amino acids. Germline CDR1 SGHAT, CDR2 FQDESV (reference sequence). The CDR3 DNA reads as TGTGCCAGCAGGCCGAGGGGGGATGAGCAGTTCTTC. It is translated as CASRPRGDEQFF.

Remarks on this clone: Other DNA sequences in this specimen translate into the identical CDR3. The V gene is TRBV28, the J gene TRBJ1-3; tentative D call: TRBD1 (5 bases). This CDR3 has 14 residues. From germline, CDR1 is MDHEN and CDR2 SYDVKM. Trimming stripped 2 bases from V and 4 bases from J, with 9 bases between. CDR3 protein: CASSLLGAGNTIYF. The CDR3 nucleotides are TGTGCCAGCAGTTTACTTGGGGCGGGAAACACCATATATTTT. Variable domain in full (rest from reference TRBV28 and TRBJ1-3): DVKVTQSSRYLVKRTGEKVFLECVQDMDHENMFWYRQDPGLGLRLIYFSYDVKMKEKGDIPEGYSVSREKKERFSLILESASTNQTSMYLCASSLLGAGNTIYFGEGSWLTVV.

The chain has TRBV6-2 or TRBV6-3 and TRBJ1-2; weak D call: TRBD1 (6 bases). Germline lookup yields CDR1 MNHEY and CDR2 SVGEGT. Trimming pared 5 bases from V and 5 bases from J, leaving 9 bases between. The CDR3 covers 12 residues. Written as DNA, the CDR3 is TGTGCCAGCAGTACGGGACAATATGGCTACACCTTC. This translates into CASSTGQYGYTF.

V and J are TRBV5-1 and TRBJ2-3, with D possibly TRBD1 on 6 matching bases. CDR1 is SGHRS and CDR2 is YFSETQ in the germline V gene. This CDR3 region has 15 residues. Trimming removed 4 bases at V and 1 base at J, with 13 bases between. In DNA, the CDR3 is TGCGCCAGCAGCGGGAGCAGACAGGGCACAGATACGCAGTATTTT. This codes for CASSGSRQGTDTQYF.

The chain joins TRBV6-7 to TRBJ2-1; 8 nucleotides align to TRBD2. TRBV6-7 is given ORF status, its function remaining uncertain. After removal of 0 bases from V and 9 bases from J, the junction contained 4 bases not matched to a gene. This CDR3 is built from 14 residues. The CDR3 coding sequence is TGTGCCAGCAGTTACTCGTGCGGGAGGACTGAGCAGTTCTTC. Translating gives CASSYSCGRTEQFF.

As DNA, the CDR3 is TGTGCCAGCAGCTTATTCCCCTCCTCCTACGAGCAGTACTTC. This sequence encodes CASSLFPSSYEQYF. The chain uses TRBV7-6 and TRBJ2-7, with D unresolved. The ends were cut back, 2 bases at V and 0 bases at J, with 8 bases in the middle. The CDR3 has 14 residues. Germline assignment: CDR1 SGHVS and CDR2 FNYEAQ.

The chain links TRBV7-2 to TRBJ2-7; perhaps TRBD1 as D (5 bases). V dropped 5 bases and J dropped 3 bases, with 8 bases sitting between them. The CDR3 is 12 residues long. Germline V lookup: CDR1 SGHTA, CDR2 FQGNSA. The CDR3 bases are TGTGCCAGCAGCAGGGGCATCTACGAGCAGTACTTC. This codes for CASSRGIYEQYF.

The rearrangement links TRBV29-1 to TRBJ2-2; D might be TRBD1 (7 bases). The V and J ends lost 6 bases and 5 bases respectively, with 13 bases between them. The CDR3 totals 13 residues. Germline CDR1 reads SQVTM; CDR2 reads ANQGSEA. The CDR3 DNA reads TGCAGCGTCACAGGGGCGGGGACCGGGGAGCTGTTTTTT. As protein: CSVTGAGTGELFF.

J is TRBJ1-1 and V is TRBV5-1; no firm D call. CDR3 length: 14 residues. Germline V gene sequence: CDR1 SGHRS, CDR2 YFSETQ. Trimming took 2 bases from V and 7 from J, leaving 15 bases between them. CDR3 region: CASSLQYGENEAFF. In DNA form, the CDR3 reads TGCGCCAGCAGCTTACAATACGGGGAGAATGAAGCTTTCTTT.

The genes are TRBV7-2 and TRBJ1-5; 8 bases fit TRBD1. Germline V gene sequence: CDR1 SGHTA, CDR2 FQGNSA. J gave up 5 bases and V 0 bases, and 3 bases lay outside the gene matches. The CDR3 consists of 15 residues. CDR3 nucleotides: TGTGCCAGCAGCTTAGCGACAGGGGCGTATCAGCCCCAGCATTTT. The encoded protein is CASSLATGAYQPQHF.

The rearrangement uses TRBV10-3 and TRBJ2-3; the match to TRBD1 covers 9 bases. The germline CDR1 and CDR2 sequences are ENHRY and SYGVKD. The CDR3 sequence is 15 residues long. The V gene end was trimmed by 2 bases and the J gene end by 3 bases; junction bases not matched to a gene: 3. DNA for the CDR3: TGTGCCATCAGTGAGCCGGGACAGGGAACAGATACGCAGTATTTT. Its translation is CAISEPGQGTDTQYF.

This clone turned up a few times. V usage is TRBV5-3 and J usage is TRBJ1-5; D remains unclear. TRBV5-3 is an ORF, and what it does is uncertain. The CDR3 is 13 amino acids. V gave up 5 bases and J gave up 1 base, with 7 bases separating them. The CDR3 sequence: CARSQDSNQPQHF. The CDR3 nucleotides read TGTGCCAGAAGTCAGGACAGCAATCAGCCCCAGCATTTT.

The chain carries TRBV4-3 and TRBJ2-1; TRBD2 matches 8 bases. The CDR3 has 18 residues. V dropped 0 bases and J dropped 3; count of bases not matched to a gene: 10. Per germline, CDR1 LGHNA and CDR2 YSLEER. The CDR3 spells CASSQESILAGRYNEQFF. The CDR3 DNA reads TGCGCCAGCAGCCAAGAGTCAATATTAGCGGGACGCTACAATGAGCAGTTCTTC.

This clone has just one count. The chain couples TRBV19 to TRBJ2-1; tentative D call: TRBD1 (5 bases). V gave up 5 bases and J gave up 3 bases, with 14 bases separating them. The germline CDR1 and CDR2 sequences are LNHDA and SQIVND (reference sequence). The length of the CDR3 is 15 residues. The CDR3 region is CASSEMTEGYNEQFF. DNA of the CDR3: TGTGCCAGTAGTGAAATGACAGAAGGCTACAATGAGCAGTTCTTC.

V gene TRBV5-1 combines with J gene TRBJ2-2; 12 nucleotides line up with TRBD1. CDR3 length: 15 amino acids. Germline lookup yields CDR1 SGHRS and CDR2 YFSETQ. The V gene end was trimmed by 7 bases and the J gene end by 6 bases; junction bases not matched to a gene: 7. CDR3 bases: TGCGCCAGCGGGAGCGGGACAGGGGGCCCCGGGGAGCTGTTTTTT. Its protein product is CASGSGTGGPGELFF.

The chain carries TRBV6-6 and TRBJ2-1; 8 bases agree with TRBD2. Looked up from germline, CDR1 is MNHNY and CDR2 is SVGAGI (reference sequence). V was pared by 6 bases and J by 6 bases, with 10 bases of the junction left unmatched. This CDR3 has 15 amino acids. The CDR3 coding sequence is TGTGCCAGCAGCTTAGGACTAGCAGGGCCCAATGAGCAGTTCTTC. Translation: CASSLGLAGPNEQFF.

This chain connects TRBV27 to TRBJ2-3; 11 bases align to TRBD2. This CDR3 spans 15 amino acids. The J segment lost 7 bases and the V segment lost 4 bases, leaving 7 bases of the junction unmatched. CDR1 MNHEY and CDR2 SMNVEV come from the germline V gene (reference sequence). CDR3 in DNA: TGTGCCAGCAGTTCTACTAGCGGGAGTCAGTATACGCAGTATTTT. Translating it yields CASSSTSGSQYTQYF.

The chain uses TRBV19 and TRBJ1-3; D is perhaps TRBD1 (6 bases). The CDR3 runs 16 residues. V was shortened by 3 bases and J by 0 bases, with 12 bases between the two germline ends. The germline CDR1 and CDR2 sequences are LNHDA and SQIVND (reference sequence). The chain's CDR3 is CASSMLQGLSGNTIYF. The CDR3, as DNA: TGTGCCAGTAGTATGCTACAGGGACTCTCTGGAAACACCATATATTTT.

This chain links TRBV18 with TRBJ2-5; 11 bases line up with TRBD2. The J segment lost 4 bases and the V segment lost 0 bases, leaving 7 bases of the junction unmatched. The CDR3 is 17 amino acids. In germline, CDR1 is KGHSH, CDR2 LQKENI. The CDR3 loop reads CASSPPASGGLGETQYF. DNA of the CDR3: TGTGCCAGCTCACCACCGGCTAGCGGGGGGCTGGGAGAGACCCAGTACTTC. The variable domain in full, with the rest retrieved from reference TRBV18 and TRBJ2-5, is NAGVMQNPRHLVRRRGQEARLRCSPMKGHSHVYWYRQLPEEGLKFMVYLQKENIIDESGMPKERFSAEFPKEGPSILRIQQVVRGDSAAYFCASSPPASGGLGETQYFGPGTRLLVL.

This chain uses TRBV6-1 with TRBJ1-1, with a tentative D call TRBD1 (6 bases). V was clipped by 2 bases and J by 5 bases, with 12 bases between them. This CDR3 comprises 14 residues. CDR1 and CDR2 from the germline V gene are MNHNS and SASEGT. CDR3 sequence reads: CASSESGGQTEAFF. The CDR3 nucleotides are TGTGCCAGCAGTGAATCCGGGGGCCAGACTGAAGCTTTCTTT.

The CDR3 loop is CASKNYGYTF. The CDR3 coding sequence is TGTGCCAGTAAAAACTATGGCTACACCTTC. The rearrangement joins TRBV19 to TRBJ1-2; D remains unclear. The length of the CDR3 is 10 residues. Trimming removed 7 bases at V and 2 bases at J, with 2 bases between. Germline V CDR1 and CDR2: LNHDA, SQIVND (reference sequence).

The chain joins TRBV19 to TRBJ2-6, with D possibly TRBD1 on 5 matching bases. This CDR3 has 16 residues. Looked up from germline, CDR1 is LNHDA and CDR2 is SQIVND (reference sequence). Trimming left V 2 bases short and J 1 base short, with 9 bases between. DNA of the CDR3: TGTGCCAGTAGTATAAAATCAGGGTCTGGGGCCAACGTCCTGACTTTC. It is translated as CASSIKSGSGANVLTF.

This clone was seen only a few times. The chain couples TRBV9 to TRBJ1-2; no reliable D call. V was cut by 4 bases and J by 3 bases, with 13 bases left in between. The germline gives CDR1 SGDLS, CDR2 YYNGEE. The CDR3 sequence is 14 residues long. Here the CDR3 reads CASSPGLMDYGYTF. The CDR3 nucleotides are TGTGCCAGCAGCCCGGGTCTTATGGACTATGGCTACACCTTC.

The chain recombines TRBV28 with TRBJ1-2, with 8 positions matching TRBD1. Germline lookup yields CDR1 MDHEN and CDR2 SYDVKM. V gave up 4 bases and J gave up 2 bases; unmatched junction bases: 9. The CDR3 consists of 16 residues. CDR3: CASSSLGTGINYGYTF. DNA for the CDR3: TGTGCCAGCAGTTCGTTGGGGACAGGTATAAACTATGGCTACACCTTC.